These 17 T cell receptor beta chains were sequenced from one sample in a study of cytomegalovirus exposure and HLA in healthy donors. PCR involved 60 Vbeta and 13 Jbeta primers. Assay used: immunoSEQ multiplex PCR; TCRdb lists only in-frame clones, some missing. The table lists approximately 190,000 clones, around 80% of them singletons. The sample was PBMCs. Every receptor here comes from a woman aged 18-29 years in good health and CMV-seronegative.

This chain joins TRBV6-5 and TRBJ1-2; D is unresolved. Per germline, CDR1 MNHEY and CDR2 SVGAGI. The CDR3 consists of 14 residues. Trimming stripped 7 bases from V and 7 bases from J, with 19 bases between. DNA of the CDR3: TGTGCCAGCATGATAAAGGGTGCCCGGGGTGGCTACACCTTC. Translated: CASMIKGARGGYTF.

This chain links TRBV5-6 with TRBJ1-2; D is uncertain. Germline CDR1 is SGHDT and CDR2 is YYEEEE. V was shortened by 1 base and J by 1 base, with 11 bases between the two germline ends. This CDR3 has 15 residues. The CDR3 protein is CASSLMRADNYGYTF. The CDR3 nucleotides are TGTGCCAGCAGCTTGATGAGGGCGGATAACTATGGCTACACCTTC. Variable domain in full (rest from reference TRBV5-6 and TRBJ1-2): DAGVTQSPTHLIKTRGQQVTLRCSPKSGHDTVSWYQQALGQGPQFIFQYYEEEERQRGNFPDRFSGHQFPNYSSELNVNALLLGDSALYLCASSLMRADNYGYTFGSGTRLTVV.

The chain carries TRBV7-2 and TRBJ1-5, with 9 bases matching TRBD1. With 5 bases clipped from V and 7 bases from J, the junction kept 6 bases outside the gene matches. This CDR3 region has 14 residues. Germline loops: CDR1 SGHTA, CDR2 FQGNSA. CDR3 DNA: TGTGCCAGCAGCCAACGGACAGGGGACCAGCCCCAGCATTTT. It translates to CASSQRTGDQPQHF.

This clone was detected a few times. The rearrangement uses TRBV7-2 and TRBJ2-1, with 8 positions matching TRBD1. CDR3 length: 15 amino acids. Trimming at V came to 3 bases and at J to 6 bases, leaving 7 bases not matched to a gene. CDR1 and CDR2 from the germline V gene are SGHTA and FQGNSA. The CDR3 DNA sequence: TGTGCCAGCAGCTTTAGACAGGGGCTTGGCAATGAGCAGTTCTTC. This encodes CASSFRQGLGNEQFF.

The chain couples TRBV2 to TRBJ2-3; D is ambiguous. Trimming pared 10 bases from V and 1 base from J, leaving 18 bases between. The germline V gene encodes CDR1 SNHLY and CDR2 FYNNEI. CDR3 length equals 15 residues. CDR3 sequence (DNA): TGTGCCACTACCTTCACTCTGTTCGGCACAGATACGCAGTATTTT. Amino acids: CATTFTLFGTDTQYF.

This rearrangement joins TRBV12-5 to TRBJ2-7, with D maybe TRBD2 (5 bases). The CDR3 is made up of 13 amino acids. CDR1 LGHNT and CDR2 FRNRAP come from the germline V gene. V lost 5 bases to trimming and J lost 6 bases, with 14 bases between them. CDR3 sequence: CASGEGLLAEQYV. The CDR3 DNA follows: TGTGCTAGTGGTGAAGGACTTCTCGCCGAGCAGTACGTC.

About this clone: Relative to the germline gene, one junction end is altered; a read error may explain this. The J gene is TRBJ2-6, the V gene TRBV7-9; D gene unclear. Germline V gene sequence: CDR1 SEHNR, CDR2 FQNEAQ (reference sequence). This CDR3 has 15 residues. The CDR3 loop reads CSSSLGSSGANVLTF. For the CDR3, the DNA is TGTTCCAGCAGCTTAGGCAGCTCTGGGGCCAACGTCCTGACTTTC.

The chain is built from TRBV2 and TRBJ2-7; TRBD2 matches at 12 bases. The CDR3 has 13 amino acids. The ends lost 8 bases at V and 7 bases at J; junction bases unmatched: 6. Germline-derived CDR1 and CDR2 are SNHLY and FYNNEI. The CDR3 sequence is CASRLAGEEEQYV. DNA for the CDR3: TGTGCCAGCCGACTAGCGGGAGAAGAGGAGCAGTACGTC.

V is TRBV6-6 and J is TRBJ1-1; D unclear. Trimming removed 11 bases at V and 0 bases at J, with 7 bases between. In germline, CDR1 is MNHNY, CDR2 SVGAGI (reference sequence). The CDR3 extends over 11 amino acids. The CDR3: CASRLNTEAFF. CDR3 nucleotides: TGTGCCTCGCGTTTGAACACTGAAGCTTTCTTT.

The chain joins TRBV2 to TRBJ2-7, with TRBD2 matching over 7 bases. J was trimmed by 6 bases and V by 7 bases; bases with no gene match: 9. In germline, CDR1 is SNHLY, CDR2 FYNNEI. The CDR3 has 13 residues. The CDR3 nucleotides are TGTGCCAGCACGGAACTAGCGAGGGGCGAGCAGTACTTC. Residues: CASTELARGEQYF.

The genes are TRBV6-1 and TRBJ1-2; D is perhaps TRBD1 (5 bases). This CDR3 comprises 13 residues. Trimming shortened V by 1 base and J by 4 bases, and 7 bases separated the two germline ends. Germline V lookup: CDR1 MNHNS, CDR2 SASEGT. CDR3 sequence reads: CASSEGGSYGYTF. The DNA of the CDR3 is TGTGCCAGCAGTGAAGGGGGCTCCTATGGCTACACCTTC.

About this clone itself: Other DNA sequences in the same sample also yield this CDR3. V and J are TRBV2 and TRBJ2-3, with D maybe TRBD2 (6 bases). The CDR3 totals 19 residues. V lost 2 bases, J lost 0 bases, and 21 bases lay in between. Looked up from germline, CDR1 is SNHLY and CDR2 is FYNNEI. CDR3 loop: CASSEIAYTRDSSTDTQYF. The CDR3 DNA follows: TGTGCCAGCAGTGAAATCGCCTACACCAGGGACTCTAGCACAGATACGCAGTATTTT.

The chain combines TRBV30 with TRBJ1-1, with 7 nucleotides matching TRBD1. After removal of 0 bases from V and 8 bases from J, the junction contained 6 bases not matched to a gene. The CDR3 contains 13 residues. CDR1 is GTSNPN, CDR2 SVGIG, per germline (reference sequence). The CDR3 bases are TGTGCCTGGAGTGTAGGGGGCGCGTCCGAAGCTTTCTTT. It specifies CAWSVGGASEAFF.

The chain recombines TRBV6-1 with TRBJ2-1; 9 bases are a match to TRBD2. Germline assignment: CDR1 MNHNS and CDR2 SASEGT. V lost 3 bases to trimming and J lost 4 bases; unmatched junction nucleotides: 13. The CDR3 sequence is 18 residues long. DNA for the CDR3: TGTGCCAGCAGTGACCCGTTGCGGGAGGGCCCAGTGTACAATGAGCAGTTCTTC. Amino acids: CASSDPLREGPVYNEQFF.

The J gene is TRBJ1-1, the V gene TRBV28; D may be TRBD1 (6 bases). Trimming shortened V by 1 base and J by 2 bases, and 11 bases separated the two germline ends. Germline V gene lookup returns CDR1 MDHEN and CDR2 SYDVKM. The CDR3 loop spans 15 amino acids. The CDR3 coding sequence is TGTGCCAGCAGTTTATTGCCCAGGGGAAACACTGAAGCTTTCTTT. Its translation: CASSLLPRGNTEAFF.

The chain links TRBV5-4 to TRBJ2-7; 11 bases align to TRBD2. Germline lookup yields CDR1 SGHNT and CDR2 YYREEE (reference sequence). The CDR3 is 15 residues long. Trimming took 3 bases from V and 4 from J; bases not matched to a gene: 6. The CDR3: CASSSGTSGVYEQYF. CDR3 DNA sequence: TGTGCCAGCAGCTCCGGGACTAGCGGAGTATACGAGCAGTACTTC.

The chain uses TRBV6-5 and TRBJ1-1; D gene uncertain. Germline V gene lookup returns CDR1 MNHEY and CDR2 SVGAGI. The V end lost 5 bases, the J end lost 7 bases, and 11 bases lay between the germline ends. The CDR3 contains 12 residues. The CDR3 coding sequence is TGTGCCAGCAGTAAACGACGGGGTGAAGCTTTCTTT. As protein: CASSKRRGEAFF.